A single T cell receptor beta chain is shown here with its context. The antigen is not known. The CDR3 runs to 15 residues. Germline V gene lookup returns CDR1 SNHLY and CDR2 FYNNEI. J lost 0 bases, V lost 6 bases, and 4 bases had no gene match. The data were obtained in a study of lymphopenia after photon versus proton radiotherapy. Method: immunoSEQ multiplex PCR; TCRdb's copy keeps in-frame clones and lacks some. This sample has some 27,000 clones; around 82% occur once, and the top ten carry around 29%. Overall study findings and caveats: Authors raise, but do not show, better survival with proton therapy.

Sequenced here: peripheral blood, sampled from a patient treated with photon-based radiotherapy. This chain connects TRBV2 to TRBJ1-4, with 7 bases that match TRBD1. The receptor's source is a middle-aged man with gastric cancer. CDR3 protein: CASRGQSTTNEKLFF. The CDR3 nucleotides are TGTGCCAGCAGGGGACAGTCCACAACTAATGAAAAACTGTTTTTT.